A selection of T cell receptor beta chains follows, all from one sample in a study of T cell responses to AZD1222 COVID-19 vaccine. Generated by immunoSEQ multiplex PCR, the TCRdb table keeps only in-frame clones and is missing some. This sample has some 120,000 clones, with 84% found just once. Source: peripheral blood, taken 28 days after the second AZD1222 dose. The receptors originated from an adult who received the AZD1222 COVID-19 vaccine. CDR3s include the opening cysteine and the closing phenylalanine or tryptophan. A D gene is named only where the DNA matches it firmly. Clone sizes are given selectively: once, few, many, or a class where the clone is expanded.

V	J	D	size	CDR3	DNA
TRBV24-1	TRBJ1-2	NA	NA	CATSDPGPGSGYTF	TGTGCCACCAGTGACCCCGGACCGGGCTCGGGCTACACCTTC
TRBV27	TRBJ2-1	TRBD2	large	CASQSTSEVGQFF	TGTGCCAGCCAGTCGACTAGCGAGGTTGGGCAGTTCTTC
TRBV27	TRBJ1-6	NA	NA	CASSSTGSYSPLHF	TGTGCCAGCAGTTCAACAGGGTCTTACTCACCCCTCCACTTT
TRBV2	TRBJ2-6	NA	NA	CARGGTAGANVLTF	TGTGCCAGGGGGGGAACTGCTGGGGCCAACGTCCTGACTTTC
TRBV7-9	TRBJ2-1	NA	NA	CASSLGDGSYNEQFF	TGTGCCAGCAGCTTAGGGGATGGCTCCTACAATGAGCAGTTCTTC
TRBV7-2	TRBJ2-7	NA	NA	CASRNGGLSSYEQYF	TGTGCCAGCAGAAACGGGGGGCTGAGCTCCTACGAGCAGTACTTC
TRBV4-2	TRBJ1-2	NA	NA	CASSQELREAGYTF	TGTGCCAGCAGCCAAGAACTCAGGGAGGCTGGCTACACCTTC
TRBV18	TRBJ2-5	TRBD1	NA	CASSPSEGTGALETQYF	TGTGCCAGCTCACCGAGTGAGGGGACAGGGGCTTTAGAGACCCAGTACTTC
TRBV4-1	TRBJ2-2	NA	once	CASSQNTGELFF	TGCGCCAGCAGCCAAAACACCGGGGAGCTGTTTTTT
TRBV11-3	TRBJ1-1	NA	NA	CASSLAGMNTEAFF	TGTGCCAGCAGCTTGGCAGGCATGAACACTGAAGCTTTCTTT
TRBV7-9	TRBJ1-1	NA	NA	CASSPLRGGTEAFF	TGTGCCAGCAGCCCGCTGAGGGGAGGCACTGAAGCTTTCTTT
TRBV19	TRBJ1-2	TRBD1	NA	CASAGQADKGYGYTF	TGTGCCAGCGCCGGACAGGCAGATAAGGGATATGGCTACACCTTC
TRBV3-1/TRBV3-2	TRBJ2-3	NA	NA	CASSRNEGRATDTQYF	TGTGCCAGCAGCCGCAACGAGGGGAGAGCAACAGATACGCAGTATTTT
TRBV7-2	TRBJ2-2	NA	NA	CASSLQGWDGELFF	TGTGCCAGCAGCTTACAGGGGTGGGACGGGGAGCTGTTTTTT
TRBV19	TRBJ2-5	NA	NA	CASSIQETQYF	TGTGCCAGTAGTATCCAAGAGACCCAGTACTTC
TRBV4-3	TRBJ2-6	NA	NA	CASSQEPGGGGANVLTF	TGCGCCAGCAGCCAAGAACCTGGGGGAGGTGGGGCCAACGTCCTGACTTTC
TRBV27	TRBJ2-7	NA	NA	CASSLTGSSYEQYF	TGTGCCAGCAGTCTAACAGGTTCCTCCTACGAGCAGTACTTC
TRBV10-2	TRBJ2-5	NA	NA	CASSLSPEAYQYF	TGCGCCAGCAGTTTATCACCCGAGGCGTACCAGTACTTC
TRBV11-2	TRBJ1-4	NA	NA	CASGSGGAYFEKLFF	TGTGCCAGCGGCTCGGGGGGGGCGTATTTTGAAAAACTGTTTTTT
TRBV25-1	TRBJ1-6	TRBD1	NA	CASQGQGARNSPLHF	TGTGCCAGCCAAGGCCAGGGGGCGCGAAATTCACCCCTCCACTTT
TRBV2	TRBJ1-1	NA	NA	CASMYLGDAFF	TGTGCCAGCATGTATCTGGGAGACGCTTTCTTT
TRBV4-3	TRBJ1-2	NA	NA	CASSQDRGEANYGYTF	TGCGCCAGCAGCCAAGATAGGGGGGAGGCTAACTATGGCTACACCTTC
TRBV23-1	TRBJ1-2	TRBD1	NA	CASVPDPGQGLDTF	TGCGCCAGCGTTCCCGATCCGGGACAGGGACTGGACACCTTC
TRBV12-3/TRBV12-4	TRBJ1-2	NA	once	CASSNTYGYTF	TGTGCCAGCAGTAACACCTATGGCTACACCTTC
TRBV19	TRBJ1-1	TRBD1	NA	CASRSGTVNTEAFF	TGTGCCAGTAGAAGTGGGACAGTGAACACTGAAGCTTTCTTT
TRBV7-2	TRBJ1-1	NA	NA	CASSLGVGSNTEAFF	TGTGCCAGCAGCTTAGGGGTCGGATCGAACACTGAAGCTTTCTTT
TRBV7-2	TRBJ1-5	NA	NA	CASSPGAISATQHF	TGTGCCAGCAGCCCCGGGGCTATATCAGCGACCCAGCATTTT
TRBV19	TRBJ2-3	NA	NA	CASSIERLGTDTQYF	TGTGCCAGTAGTATAGAAAGGCTAGGGACAGATACGCAGTATTTT
TRBV20-1	TRBJ2-5	NA	NA	CSASGGPFQETQYF	TGCAGTGCTAGTGGGGGGCCCTTCCAAGAGACCCAGTACTTC
TRBV7-2	TRBJ2-3	TRBD2	NA	CASSLGSGLTTDTQYF	TGTGCCAGCAGCTTAGGTAGCGGGTTAACCACAGATACGCAGTATTTT
TRBV6-2/TRBV6-3	TRBJ1-5	TRBD1	NA	CASSPGQASNQPQHF	TGTGCCAGCAGCCCCGGACAGGCCAGCAATCAGCCCCAGCATTTT
TRBV28	TRBJ1-6	NA	NA	CASSSPLVSPLHF	TGTGCCAGCAGTTCTCCTCTGGTTTCACCCCTCCACTTT
TRBV9	TRBJ1-5	NA	NA	CASSLGPNNQPQHF	TGTGCCAGCAGCCTCGGACCAAACAATCAGCCCCAGCATTTT
TRBV11-2	TRBJ1-5	NA	NA	CASSGGHKHNQPQHF	TGTGCCAGCAGCGGAGGACACAAACACAATCAGCCCCAGCATTTT
TRBV27	TRBJ1-1	NA	NA	CASSSPIRSITEAFF	TGTGCCAGCAGTTCACCCATTAGGTCGATCACTGAAGCTTTCTTT
TRBV7-9	TRBJ2-7	TRBD2	NA	CASSLRGTSGYEQYF	TGTGCCAGCAGCTTAAGGGGGACTAGCGGCTACGAGCAGTACTTC
TRBV5-5	TRBJ2-7	NA	NA	CASSRGGYEQYF	TGTGCCAGCAGCCGAGGGGGCTACGAGCAGTACTTC
TRBV29-1	TRBJ1-6	TRBD1	NA	CSVVDRPSSPLHF	TGCAGCGTTGTGGACAGGCCAAGTTCACCCCTCCACTTT
TRBV30	TRBJ1-1	NA	NA	CAWSLAWNTEAFF	TGTGCCTGGTCTCTTGCGTGGAACACTGAAGCTTTCTTT
TRBV12-3/TRBV12-4	TRBJ1-6	NA	NA	CASSGYYNSPLHF	TGTGCCAGCAGCGGGTACTATAATTCACCCCTCCACTTT
TRBV27	TRBJ2-1	TRBD2	NA	CASSFLAGRNEQFF	TGTGCCAGCAGTTTCCTAGCGGGTCGCAATGAGCAGTTCTTC
TRBV5-1	TRBJ1-1	NA	few	CASSLDLLSAEAFF	TGCGCCAGCAGCTTAGACCTTCTGTCGGCTGAAGCTTTCTTT
TRBV5-8	TRBJ1-2	NA	NA	CASQLQAINYGYTF	TGTGCCAGCCAACTACAAGCGATTAACTATGGCTACACCTTC
TRBV5-4	TRBJ1-2	NA	NA	CASSLVQGSGYTF	TGTGCCAGCAGCTTGGTACAGGGAAGCGGCTACACCTTC
TRBV6-5	TRBJ1-2	NA	NA	CASTWGQGGYTF	TGTGCCAGCACTTGGGGCCAGGGTGGCTACACCTTC
TRBV5-5	TRBJ1-2	TRBD1	NA	CASSFWTGANGYTF	TGTGCCAGCAGCTTTTGGACAGGGGCTAATGGCTACACCTTC
TRBV6-1	TRBJ1-6	NA	NA	CASSDDGLVGLALHF	TGTGCCAGCAGTGACGACGGTCTGGTTGGTTTGGCCCTCCACTTT
TRBV30	TRBJ1-1	NA	NA	CAWSGKMNTEAFF	TGTGCCTGGAGTGGGAAGATGAACACTGAAGCTTTCTTT
TRBV12-3/TRBV12-4	TRBJ2-1	NA	once	CASSSDGANEQFF	TGTGCCAGCAGTTCAGACGGGGCTAATGAGCAGTTCTTC
TRBV7-9	TRBJ1-1	TRBD1	NA	CASSLRDRGLNTEAFF	TGTGCCAGCAGCTTAAGGGACAGGGGGCTTAACACTGAAGCTTTCTTT
TRBV7-2	TRBJ1-2	TRBD1	NA	CASSFYGGGGYGYTF	TGTGCCAGCAGCTTTTATGGAGGGGGCGGCTATGGCTACACCTTC